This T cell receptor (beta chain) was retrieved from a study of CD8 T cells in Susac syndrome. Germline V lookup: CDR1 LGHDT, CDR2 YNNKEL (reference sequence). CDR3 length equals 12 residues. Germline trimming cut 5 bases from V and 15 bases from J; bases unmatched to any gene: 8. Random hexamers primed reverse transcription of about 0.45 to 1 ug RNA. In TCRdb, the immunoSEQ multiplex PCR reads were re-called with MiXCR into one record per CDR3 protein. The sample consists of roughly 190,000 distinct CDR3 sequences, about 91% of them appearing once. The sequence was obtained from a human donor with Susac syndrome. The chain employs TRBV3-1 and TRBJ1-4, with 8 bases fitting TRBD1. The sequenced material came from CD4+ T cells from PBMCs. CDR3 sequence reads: CASSGGTGLMFF. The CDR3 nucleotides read TGTGCCAGCAGCGGCGGGACAGGCTTAATGTTTTTT.